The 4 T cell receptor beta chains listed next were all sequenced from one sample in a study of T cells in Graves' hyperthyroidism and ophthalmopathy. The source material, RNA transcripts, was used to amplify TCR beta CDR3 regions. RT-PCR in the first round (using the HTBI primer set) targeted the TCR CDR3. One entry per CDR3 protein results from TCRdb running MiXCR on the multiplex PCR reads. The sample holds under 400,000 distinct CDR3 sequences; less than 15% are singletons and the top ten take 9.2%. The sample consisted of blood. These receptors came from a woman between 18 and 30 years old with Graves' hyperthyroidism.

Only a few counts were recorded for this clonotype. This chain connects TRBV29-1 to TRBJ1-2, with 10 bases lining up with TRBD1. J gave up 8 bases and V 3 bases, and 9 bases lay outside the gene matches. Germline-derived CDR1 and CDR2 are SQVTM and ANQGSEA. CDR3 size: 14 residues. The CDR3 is CSVELRQGAGGYTF. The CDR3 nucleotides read TGCAGCGTTGAGCTTAGACAGGGGGCCGGGGGCTACACCTTC.

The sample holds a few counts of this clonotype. The CDR3 nucleotides are TGTGCCAGCAGTTCCCCGGACAGGGTGGGCGCTGAAGCTTTCTTT. Its protein is CASSSPDRVGAEAFF. This chain connects TRBV6-5 to TRBJ1-1; 8 nucleotides line up with TRBD1. V dropped 4 bases and J dropped 6; count of bases not matched to a gene: 10. CDR1 and CDR2 from the germline V gene are MNHEY and SVGAGI. The CDR3 loop spans 15 amino acids.

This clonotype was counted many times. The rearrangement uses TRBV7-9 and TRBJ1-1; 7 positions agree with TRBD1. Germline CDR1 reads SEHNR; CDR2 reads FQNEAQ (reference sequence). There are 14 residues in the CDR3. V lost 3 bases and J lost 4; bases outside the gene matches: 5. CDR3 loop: CASSFRQGITEAFF. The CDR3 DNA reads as TGTGCCAGCAGCTTTCGACAGGGAATCACTGAAGCTTTCTTT.

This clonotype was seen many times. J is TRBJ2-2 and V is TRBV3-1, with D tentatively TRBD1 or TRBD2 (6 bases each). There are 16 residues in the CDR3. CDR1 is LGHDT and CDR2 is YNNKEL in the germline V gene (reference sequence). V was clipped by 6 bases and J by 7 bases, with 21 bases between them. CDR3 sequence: CASRREGSGGRGELFF. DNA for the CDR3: TGTGCCAGCAGGCGAGAAGGGTCCGGGGGCCGCGGGGAGCTGTTTTTT. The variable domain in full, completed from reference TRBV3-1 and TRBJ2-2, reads DTAVSQTPKYLVTQMGNDKSIKCEQNLGHDTMYWYKQDSKKFLKIMFSYNNKELIINETVPNRFSPKSPDKAHLNLHINSLELGDSAVYFCASRREGSGGRGELFFGEGSRLTVL.